These T cell receptor beta chains were read from a single sample in a study of ipilimumab plus nivolumab after autologous stem cell transplantation. The protocol was immunoSEQ multiplex PCR, while the TCRdb copy is restricted to in-frame clones and leaves out a portion. Here the sample spans over 10,000 clones, approximately 68% being singletons. The starting material was PBMCs, obtained in a trial of ipilimumab plus nivolumab as post-transplant consolidation. These receptors came from a male donor with multiple myeloma. The CDR3 runs from the conserved cysteine through the conserved F or W. The order of the fields is J gene, clone size, D gene, V gene, CDR3 protein, CDR3 DNA. A D gene is named only where the DNA matches it firmly. Size is omitted from some rows. Given values are once, few, many or a class for expanded clones.

TRBJ1-2 medium-sized TRBD1 TRBV2 CASRSDRGIYGYTF TGTGCCAGCAGGTCCGACAGGGGTATCTATGGCTACACCTTC
TRBJ1-6 NA TRBD1 TRBV6-5 CASSSRDRATPLHF TGTGCCAGCAGTTCCCGGGACAGGGCTACACCCCTCCACTTT
TRBJ1-6 NA NA TRBV7-3 CASSLNAGTYNSPLHF TGTGCCAGCAGCTTAAATGCAGGAACCTATAATTCACCCCTCCACTTT
TRBJ2-7 NA TRBD1 TRBV6-6 CASSAAGTGLSEQYF TGTGCCAGCAGTGCCGCCGGGACAGGGCTGTCCGAGCAGTACTTC
TRBJ2-7 NA NA TRBV18 CASSPDGEQYF TGTGCCAGCTCACCAGACGGTGAGCAGTACTTC
TRBJ2-7 NA NA TRBV7-9 CASSLADYEQYF TGTGCCAGCAGCTTGGCCGACTACGAGCAGTACTTC
TRBJ2-3 NA TRBD1 TRBV11-2 CASSSGGTTDTQYF TGTGCCAGCAGCTCAGGGGGAACCACAGATACGCAGTATTTT
TRBJ1-4 NA NA TRBV5-1 CASSVGHATNEKLFF TGCGCCAGCAGCGTGGGACACGCAACTAATGAAAAACTGTTTTTT
TRBJ1-2 NA NA TRBV5-1 CASSLGGTQNYGYTF TGCGCCAGCAGCTTGGGGGGGACACAGAACTATGGCTACACCTTC
TRBJ2-3 NA TRBD2 TRBV7-2 CASSLGGGANTQYF TGTGCCAGCAGCTTAGGCGGGGGGGCGAATACGCAGTATTTT
TRBJ2-2 NA NA TRBV30 CAWSEGNTGELFF TGTGCCTGGAGTGAAGGGAACACCGGGGAGCTGTTTTTT
TRBJ2-5 NA NA TRBV4-3 CASSQEFLGRIKTMKQYF TGCGCCAGCAGCCAAGAGTTCCTGGGACGGATAAAAACGATGAAGCAGTACTTC
TRBJ1-3 NA NA TRBV5-1 CASRLTDSGVGNTIYF TGCGCCAGCAGACTTACCGACTCGGGAGTTGGAAACACCATATATTTT
TRBJ2-2 NA TRBD2 TRBV9 CASSDPTSGAVGELFF TGTGCCAGCAGCGACCCGACTAGCGGGGCTGTCGGGGAGCTGTTTTTT
TRBJ2-2 NA NA TRBV27 CASSSPVGADTGELFF TGTGCCAGCAGTAGCCCGGTGGGCGCGGACACCGGGGAGCTGTTTTTT
TRBJ2-5 NA NA TRBV28 CATSLETQYF TGTGCCACCTCATTAGAGACCCAGTACTTC
TRBJ1-1 NA NA TRBV5-6 CASSLRGRGHTEAFF TGTGCCAGCAGTTTGAGAGGGCGCGGGCACACTGAAGCTTTCTTT
TRBJ2-7 NA NA TRBV7-9 CASSLEAGAYEQYF TGTGCCAGCAGCTTAGAAGCAGGAGCCTACGAGCAGTACTTC
TRBJ2-3 NA TRBD1 TRBV28 CASRRDRGADTQYF TGTGCCAGCAGGAGAGACAGGGGTGCAGATACGCAGTATTTT
TRBJ1-5 NA NA TRBV27 CASSFSQSNQPQHF TGTGCCAGCAGTTTCAGTCAGAGCAATCAGCCCCAGCATTTT
TRBJ2-3 NA TRBD2 TRBV7-2 CASSLAGGSTDTQYF TGTGCCAGCAGCTTAGCGGGGGGGAGCACAGATACGCAGTATTTT
TRBJ2-7 NA NA TRBV7-3 CASSPTSYYEQYF TGTGCCAGCAGCCCGACCTCCTATTACGAGCAGTACTTC
TRBJ2-5 NA TRBD2 TRBV6-1 CASSGLAGGMETQYF TGTGCCAGCAGCGGACTAGCGGGGGGGATGGAGACCCAGTACTTC
TRBJ1-3 NA TRBD1 TRBV19 CASNSRGPGNTIYF TGTGCCAGCAACAGCAGGGGGCCTGGAAACACCATATATTTT
TRBJ2-1 NA TRBD1 TRBV29-1 CSAPDRLYNEQFF TGCAGCGCCCCGGACAGGCTGTACAATGAGCAGTTCTTC
TRBJ1-1 NA NA TRBV7-9 CASSFSPPAATEAFF TGTGCCAGCAGCTTCAGTCCGCCGGCGGCCACTGAAGCTTTCTTT
TRBJ2-5 NA NA TRBV7-7 CASSVGGPQETQYF TGTGCTAGCAGCGTCGGGGGGCCACAAGAGACCCAGTACTTC
TRBJ1-1 NA NA TRBV7-3 CASSLAQRNTEAFF TGTGCCAGCAGCTTAGCCCAGAGGAACACTGAAGCTTTCTTT
TRBJ1-2 NA TRBD1 TRBV7-9 CASSFLNSGTGYGYTF TGTGCCAGCAGCTTCCTCAATTCCGGGACAGGGTATGGCTACACCTTC
TRBJ2-1 once TRBD2 TRBV9 CASSQTSGGYNEQFF TGCGCCAGCAGCCAAACTAGCGGGGGGTACAATGAGCAGTTCTTC
TRBJ1-4 NA NA TRBV6-6 CASSLDIRVANEKLFF TGTGCCAGCAGCCTCGACATAAGGGTAGCTAATGAAAAACTGTTTTTT
TRBJ2-3 NA NA TRBV30 CAWSGGDTDTQYF TGTGCCTGGAGTGGTGGAGACACAGATACGCAGTATTTT
TRBJ2-1 NA NA TRBV30 CAWSRALRNEQFF TGTGCCTGGAGTAGGGCCCTGAGGAATGAGCAGTTCTTC
TRBJ2-7 NA NA TRBV18 CANSPDMYEQYF TGTGCCAACTCCCCCGACATGTACGAGCAGTACTTC
TRBJ1-4 NA NA TRBV11-3 CASSSHTPTNEKLFF TGTGCCAGCAGCTCTCACACACCAACTAATGAAAAACTGTTTTTT
TRBJ2-2 once TRBD1 TRBV5-1 CASSPRTGNTGELFF TGCGCCAGCAGCCCCAGGACAGGGAACACCGGGGAGCTGTTTTTT
TRBJ1-5 few NA TRBV6-4 CASSDSLGQPQHF TGTGCCAGCAGTGACTCTCTGGGTCAGCCCCAGCATTTT
TRBJ2-5 once NA TRBV29-1 CSVAPYGTFSQETQYF TGCAGCGTTGCACCGTACGGGACATTTTCGCAAGAGACCCAGTACTTC
TRBJ1-1 NA NA TRBV7-3 CASSLWEGGEAFF TGTGCCAGCAGCTTATGGGAGGGCGGTGAAGCTTTCTTT
TRBJ2-5 NA NA TRBV19 CASSIGPLGETQYF TGTGCCAGTAGTATCGGGCCCCTCGGAGAGACCCAGTACTTC
TRBJ1-5 once NA TRBV5-5 CASSLSRAGNQPQHF TGTGCCAGCAGCTTAAGCAGGGCCGGCAATCAGCCCCAGCATTTT
TRBJ2-3 NA NA TRBV7-2 CASSSMQYF TGTGCCAGCAGCTCTATGCAGTATTTT
TRBJ2-4 few NA TRBV19 CASSATLLGDRETDIQYF TGTGCCAGTAGCGCCACCTTGTTAGGAGACCGCGAAACAGACATTCAGTACTTC
TRBJ2-1 NA TRBD1 TRBV5-1 CASSLGQGGYNEQFF TGCGCCAGCAGCTTGGGACAGGGGGGTTACAATGAGCAGTTCTTC
TRBJ1-2 NA NA TRBV5-6 CASIQNNSRTYGYTF TGTGCCAGCATTCAGAACAATAGTCGGACCTATGGCTACACCTTC